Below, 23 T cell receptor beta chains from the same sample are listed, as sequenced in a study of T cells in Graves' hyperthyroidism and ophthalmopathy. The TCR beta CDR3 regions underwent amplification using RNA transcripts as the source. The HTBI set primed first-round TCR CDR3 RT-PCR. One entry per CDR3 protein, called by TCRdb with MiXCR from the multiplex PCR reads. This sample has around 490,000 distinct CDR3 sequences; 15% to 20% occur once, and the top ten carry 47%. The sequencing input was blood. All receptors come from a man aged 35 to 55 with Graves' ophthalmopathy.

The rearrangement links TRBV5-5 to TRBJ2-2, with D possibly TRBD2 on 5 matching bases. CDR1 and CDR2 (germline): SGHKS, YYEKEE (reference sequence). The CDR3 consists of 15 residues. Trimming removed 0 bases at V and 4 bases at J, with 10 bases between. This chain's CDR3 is CASSLEPGSTGELFF. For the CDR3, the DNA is TGTGCCAGCAGCTTGGAGCCGGGGTCCACCGGGGAGCTGTTTTTT.

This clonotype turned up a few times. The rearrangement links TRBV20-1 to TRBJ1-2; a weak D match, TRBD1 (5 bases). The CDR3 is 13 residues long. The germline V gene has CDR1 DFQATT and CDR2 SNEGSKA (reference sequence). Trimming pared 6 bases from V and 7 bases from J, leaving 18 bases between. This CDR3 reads CSANQEVGGGYTF. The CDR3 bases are TGCAGTGCAAATCAGGAGGTGGGGGGTGGCTACACCTTC.

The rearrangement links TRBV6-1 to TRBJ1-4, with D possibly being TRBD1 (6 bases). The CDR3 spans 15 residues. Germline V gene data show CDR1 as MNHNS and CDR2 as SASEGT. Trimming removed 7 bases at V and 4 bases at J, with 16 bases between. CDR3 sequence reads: CASKRQAPGNEKLFF. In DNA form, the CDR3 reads TGTGCCAGCAAGAGACAGGCGCCTGGTAATGAAAAACTGTTTTTT.

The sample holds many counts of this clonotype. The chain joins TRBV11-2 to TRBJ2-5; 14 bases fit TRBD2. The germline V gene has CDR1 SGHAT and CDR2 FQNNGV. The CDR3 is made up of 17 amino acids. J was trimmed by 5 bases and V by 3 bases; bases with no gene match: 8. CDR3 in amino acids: CASSFGLAGGPGETQYF. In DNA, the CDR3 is TGTGCCAGCAGCTTTGGACTAGCGGGGGGACCAGGGGAGACCCAGTACTTC.

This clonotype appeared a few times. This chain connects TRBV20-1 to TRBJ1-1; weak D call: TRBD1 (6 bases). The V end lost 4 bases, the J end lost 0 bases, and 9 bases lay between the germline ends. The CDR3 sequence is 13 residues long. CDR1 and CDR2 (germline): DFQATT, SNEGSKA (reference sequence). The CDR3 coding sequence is TGCAGTGCTATCGGGACATTGAACACTGAAGCTTTCTTT. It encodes CSAIGTLNTEAFF.

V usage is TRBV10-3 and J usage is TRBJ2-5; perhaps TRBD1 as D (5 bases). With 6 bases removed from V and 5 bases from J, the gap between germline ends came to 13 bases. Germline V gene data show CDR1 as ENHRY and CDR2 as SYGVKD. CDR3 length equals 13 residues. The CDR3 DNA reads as TGTGCCATCAGCCCTGACAGTGAGGAGACCCAGTACTTC. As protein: CAISPDSEETQYF.

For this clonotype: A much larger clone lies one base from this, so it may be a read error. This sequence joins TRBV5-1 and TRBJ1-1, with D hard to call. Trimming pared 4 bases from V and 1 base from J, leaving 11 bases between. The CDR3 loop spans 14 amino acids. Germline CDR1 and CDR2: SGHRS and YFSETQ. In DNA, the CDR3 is TGCGCCAGCAGCGTGAATCCCGGGAACACTGAAGCTTTCTTT. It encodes CASSVNPGNTEAFF.

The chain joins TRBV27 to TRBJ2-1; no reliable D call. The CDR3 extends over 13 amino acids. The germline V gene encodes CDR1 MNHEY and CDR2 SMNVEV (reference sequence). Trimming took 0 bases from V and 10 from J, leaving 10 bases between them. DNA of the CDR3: TGTGCCAGCAGTTTATCGGGCTCGGTGGAGCAGTTCTTC. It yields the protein CASSLSGSVEQFF.

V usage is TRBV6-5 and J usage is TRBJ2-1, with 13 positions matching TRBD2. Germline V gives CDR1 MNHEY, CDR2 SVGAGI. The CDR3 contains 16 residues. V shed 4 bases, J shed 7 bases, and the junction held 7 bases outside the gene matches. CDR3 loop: CASSLGLAGEINEQFF. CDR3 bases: TGTGCCAGCAGTTTAGGACTAGCGGGAGAGATAAATGAGCAGTTCTTC.

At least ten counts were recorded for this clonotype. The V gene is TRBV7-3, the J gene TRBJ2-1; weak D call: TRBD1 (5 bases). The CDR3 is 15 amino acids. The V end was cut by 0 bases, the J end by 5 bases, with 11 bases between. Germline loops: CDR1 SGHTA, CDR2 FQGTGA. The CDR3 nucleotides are TGTGCCAGCAGCTTAACAAGGGGTCCACACAATGAGCAGTTCTTC. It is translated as CASSLTRGPHNEQFF. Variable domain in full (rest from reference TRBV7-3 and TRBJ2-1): GAGVSQTPSNKVTEKGKYVELRCDPISGHTALYWYRQSLGQGPEFLIYFQGTGAADDSGLPNDRFFAVRPEGSVSTLKIQRTERGDSAVYLCASSLTRGPHNEQFFGPGTRLTVL.

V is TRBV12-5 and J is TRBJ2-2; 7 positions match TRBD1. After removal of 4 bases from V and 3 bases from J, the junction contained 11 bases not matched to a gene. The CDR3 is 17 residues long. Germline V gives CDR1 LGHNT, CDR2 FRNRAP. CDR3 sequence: CASGYPHRGRDTGELFF. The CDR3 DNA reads TGTGCTAGTGGTTACCCCCACAGGGGACGGGACACCGGGGAGCTGTTTTTT.

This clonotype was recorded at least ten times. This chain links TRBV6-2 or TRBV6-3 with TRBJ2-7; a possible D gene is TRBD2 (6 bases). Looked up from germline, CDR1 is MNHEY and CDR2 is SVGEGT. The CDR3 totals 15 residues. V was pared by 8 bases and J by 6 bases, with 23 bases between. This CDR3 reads CASRNSGLSSVEQYF. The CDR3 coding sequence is TGTGCCAGCCGGAACAGCGGACTATCGTCGGTCGAGCAGTACTTC.

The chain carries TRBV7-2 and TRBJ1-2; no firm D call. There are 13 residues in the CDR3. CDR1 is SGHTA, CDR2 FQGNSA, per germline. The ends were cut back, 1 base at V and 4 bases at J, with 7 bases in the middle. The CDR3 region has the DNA TGTGCCAGCAGCTTAGATGACCTCTATGGCTACACCTTC. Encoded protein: CASSLDDLYGYTF.

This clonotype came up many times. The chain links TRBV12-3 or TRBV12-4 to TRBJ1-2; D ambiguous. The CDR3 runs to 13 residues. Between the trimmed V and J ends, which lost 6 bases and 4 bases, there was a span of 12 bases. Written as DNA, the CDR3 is TGTGCCAGCAGCTATACTACCGCCTATGGCTACACCTTC. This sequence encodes CASSYTTAYGYTF.

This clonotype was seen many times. CDR3 bases: TGTGCCAGCAGTTTAGCCCTAGGGACAGGTGAAGCTTTCTTT. Translation gives CASSLALGTGEAFF. The chain has TRBV12-3 or TRBV12-4 and TRBJ1-1, with 8 bases identical to TRBD1. V lost 0 bases, J lost 7 bases, and 4 bases stayed unmatched. The CDR3 is 14 residues long.

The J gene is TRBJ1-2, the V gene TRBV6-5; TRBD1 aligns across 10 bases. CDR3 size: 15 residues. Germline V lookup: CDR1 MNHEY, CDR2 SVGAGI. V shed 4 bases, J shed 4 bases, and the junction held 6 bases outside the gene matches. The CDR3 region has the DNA TGTGCCAGCAGTTGGGACAGGGGTATTGGCTATGGCTACACCTTC. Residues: CASSWDRGIGYGYTF.

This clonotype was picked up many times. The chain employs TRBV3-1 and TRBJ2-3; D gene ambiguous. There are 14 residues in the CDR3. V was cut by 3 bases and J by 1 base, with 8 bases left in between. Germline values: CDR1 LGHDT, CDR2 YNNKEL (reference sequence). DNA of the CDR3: TGTGCCAGCAGCCACGGGCAGGGCACAGATACGCAGTATTTT. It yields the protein CASSHGQGTDTQYF.

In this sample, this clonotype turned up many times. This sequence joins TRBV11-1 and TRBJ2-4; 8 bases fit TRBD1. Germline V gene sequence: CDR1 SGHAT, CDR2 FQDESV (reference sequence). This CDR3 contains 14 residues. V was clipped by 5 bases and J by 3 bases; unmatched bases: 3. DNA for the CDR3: TGTGCCAGCAGCAGTGACAGGGGCAAAAACATTCAGTACTTC. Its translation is CASSSDRGKNIQYF.

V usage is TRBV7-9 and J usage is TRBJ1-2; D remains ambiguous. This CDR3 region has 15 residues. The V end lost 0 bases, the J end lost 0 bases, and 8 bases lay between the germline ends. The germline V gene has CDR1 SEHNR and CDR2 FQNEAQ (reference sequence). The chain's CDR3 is CASSLAQLANYGYTF. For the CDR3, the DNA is TGTGCCAGCAGCTTAGCACAGCTAGCTAACTATGGCTACACCTTC.

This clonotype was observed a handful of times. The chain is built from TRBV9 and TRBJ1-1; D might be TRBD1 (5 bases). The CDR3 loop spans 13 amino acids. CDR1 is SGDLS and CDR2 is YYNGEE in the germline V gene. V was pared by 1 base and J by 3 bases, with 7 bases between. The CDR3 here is CASSVRGDTEAFF. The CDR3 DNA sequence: TGTGCCAGCAGCGTACGAGGGGACACTGAAGCTTTCTTT.

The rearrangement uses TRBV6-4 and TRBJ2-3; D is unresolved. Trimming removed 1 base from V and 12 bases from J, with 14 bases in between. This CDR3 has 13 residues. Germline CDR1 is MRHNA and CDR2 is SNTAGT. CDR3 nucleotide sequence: TGTGCCAGCAGTGACTTTATAACAGCCCCCCAGTATTTT. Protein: CASSDFITAPQYF.

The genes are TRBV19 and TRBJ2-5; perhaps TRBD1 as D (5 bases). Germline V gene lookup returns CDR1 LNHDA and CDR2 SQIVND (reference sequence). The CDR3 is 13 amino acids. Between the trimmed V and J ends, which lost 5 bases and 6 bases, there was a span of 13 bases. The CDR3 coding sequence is TGTGCCAGTAGTGCTTCTGGGGCGCAGACCCAGTACTTC. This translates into CASSASGAQTQYF.

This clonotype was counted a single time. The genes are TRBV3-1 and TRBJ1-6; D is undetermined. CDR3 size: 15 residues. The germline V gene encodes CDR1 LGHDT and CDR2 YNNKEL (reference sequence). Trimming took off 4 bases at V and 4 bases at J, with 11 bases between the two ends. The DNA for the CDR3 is TGTGCCAGCAGCCGCCTGACCGGTTATAATTCACCCCTCCACTTT. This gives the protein CASSRLTGYNSPLHF.